Shown below are 9 T cell receptor beta chains from a single sample sequenced in a study of identical twins. From the 5' RACE reads, TCRdb called clonotypes with MiXCR, one entry per CDR3 protein. The data contain about 730,000 distinct CDR3 sequences, 21% of them singletons. These same data were also listed under a study on T cells expressing NK-cell markers.

Sequencing was performed on PBMCs. The receptors were sampled from a woman aged 18 to 35 in good health.

This chain joins TRBV20-1 and TRBJ2-1; maybe TRBD2 (5 bases). The length of the CDR3 is 15 residues. V dropped 4 bases and J dropped 7 bases, with 20 bases sitting between them. Germline loops: CDR1 DFQATT, CDR2 SNEGSKA (reference sequence). CDR3 region: CSATPGEAGWNEQFF. The CDR3 region has the DNA TGCAGTGCTACTCCCGGGGAAGCCGGATGGAATGAGCAGTTCTTC.

Only a few counts were recorded for this clonotype. The CDR3 region has the DNA TGTGCCAGCAGCGTGCTTAGCGGGAGCGGTGAGACCCAGTACTTC. Amino acid sequence: CASSVLSGSGETQYF. The rearrangement links TRBV9 to TRBJ2-5; the match to TRBD2 covers 9 bases. J lost 5 bases, V lost 2 bases, and 7 bases had no gene match. Germline CDR1 is SGDLS and CDR2 is YYNGEE. The CDR3 is 15 residues long.

This chain uses TRBV9 with TRBJ2-2, with D unclear. This CDR3 comprises 13 residues. The V and J ends lost 4 bases and 5 bases respectively, with 9 bases between them. Germline V gene data show CDR1 as SGDLS and CDR2 as YYNGEE. The CDR3 spells CASSPHVTGELFF. CDR3 coding DNA: TGTGCCAGCAGCCCCCATGTGACCGGGGAGCTGTTTTTT.

This clonotype was recorded a few times. This rearrangement joins TRBV20-1 to TRBJ2-3, with D unclear. The CDR3 contains 12 residues. Germline assignment: CDR1 DFQATT and CDR2 SNEGSKA (reference sequence). V was pared by 4 bases and J by 4 bases, with 9 bases between. CDR3 in amino acids: CSAKPSSDTQYF. Here the CDR3 DNA reads TGCAGTGCTAAACCATCTTCAGATACGCAGTATTTT.

This clonotype was counted many times. V gene TRBV7-2 combines with J gene TRBJ2-6; D ambiguous. The CDR3 extends over 14 amino acids. Trimming stripped 2 bases from V and 0 bases from J, with 2 bases between. Germline CDR1 and CDR2: SGHTA and FQGNSA. This CDR3 is CASSLYSGANVLTF. The CDR3 DNA reads TGTGCCAGCAGCTTATACTCTGGGGCCAACGTCCTGACTTTC. Full variable domain (remainder filled in from reference TRBV7-2 and TRBJ2-6): GAGVSQSPSNKVTEKGKDVELRCDPISGHTALYWYRQSLGQGLEFLIYFQGNSAPDKSGLPSDRFSAERTGGSVSTLTIQRTQQEDSAVYLCASSLYSGANVLTFGAGSRLTVL.

The chain couples TRBV12-3 or TRBV12-4 to TRBJ2-2; D not certain. This CDR3 contains 14 residues. The germline V and J ends were trimmed by 6 bases and 0 bases, with 8 bases remaining between them. The CDR3 protein is CASRSFPNTGELFF. The DNA for the CDR3 is TGTGCCAGCAGGTCCTTCCCGAACACCGGGGAGCTGTTTTTT.

The gene calls are TRBV12-3 or TRBV12-4 and TRBJ2-7; a weak D match, TRBD1 (6 bases). The CDR3 has 12 amino acids. The V and J ends lost 6 bases and 7 bases respectively, with 13 bases between them. The CDR3 nucleotides read TGTGCCAGCAGCCCTAGGGGGTGGGAGCAGTACTTC. Translated: CASSPRGWEQYF.

V is TRBV12-3 or TRBV12-4 and J is TRBJ1-2; TRBD1 aligns across 9 bases. CDR3 size: 15 residues. V was pared by 6 bases and J by 4 bases, with 9 bases of the junction left unmatched. CDR3 region: CASSLGTGYLYGYTF. The CDR3 region has the DNA TGTGCCAGCAGCTTGGGGACAGGGTATCTCTATGGCTACACCTTC.

The chain carries TRBV20-1 and TRBJ2-1; no reliable D call. The CDR3 sequence is 14 residues long. Germline V gene sequence: CDR1 DFQATT, CDR2 SNEGSKA (reference sequence). The V end lost 0 bases, the J end lost 7 bases, and 13 bases lay between the germline ends. The CDR3 nucleotides read TGCAGTGCTAGAGATAAGAAGGGTTCAAATGAGCAGTTCTTC. Its translation: CSARDKKGSNEQFF.